The 3 T cell receptor beta chains below all came from one sample that was sequenced in a study of CXCR3-negative and CXCR3-positive naive CD8 T cells. Study outcomes and limitations: TRB CDR3 hydrophobicity was greater in CXCR3-positive naive cells than in CXCR3-negative naive cells.

It was by 5' RACE with UMI labels that the TRB cDNA libraries were prepared. TCRdb reprocessed the 5' RACE reads and keeps a single row for each CDR3 protein, giving no DNA. The specimen's table records thousands of distinct CDR3 sequences. Their target antigens are unknown. Specimen: naive CXCR3+ CD8+ T cells from blood. The subset: CD45RO-CCR7+CD27+CD95- naive CD8+ T cells expressing CXCR3 (TNR3+). Receptors were obtained from a human donor in good health. Some clones in this sample may be carry-over from other donors' samples.

V usage is TRBV19 and J usage is TRBJ2-2. Germline values: CDR1 LNHDA, CDR2 SQIVND (reference sequence). The CDR3 is 12 residues long. The CDR3 region is CASSYIAGELFF.

The chain couples TRBV11-3 to TRBJ2-1; TCRdb gives TRBD2 as the D gene, but with no DNA this cannot be confirmed. CDR3 size: 18 residues. CDR1 is SGHNT, CDR2 YENEEA, per germline. This chain's CDR3 is CASSLDGEIEEAYNEQFF.

The chain carries TRBV24-1 and TRBJ2-2; TCRdb indicates TRBD1, and absent DNA this call remains unverified. Germline CDR1 and CDR2: KGHDR and SFDVKD. This CDR3 region has 16 residues. The CDR3 loop reads CATSDWRQGNTGELFF.